This T cell receptor (beta chain) was sequenced during a study of shared clonotypes between healthy human individuals. The study's findings and limits: With several donors compared, 4% to 5.5% of naive CD4 clonotypes were shared.

In regard to this clone: Its specificity is not known.

TCRdb keeps only in-frame clones here, not all; method: immunoSEQ multiplex PCR. The repertoire holds 2 million to 2.5 million clones, around 95% seen once, with 0.13% in the top ten. The V gene's germline CDR1 is SGHTA and CDR2 FQGNSA. This CDR3 is built from 14 residues. Trimming took 5 bases from V and 0 from J, leaving 9 bases between them. This chain connects TRBV7-2 to TRBJ2-3; maybe TRBD2 (6 bases). The sequence derives from a young man in good health. The sequenced sample consisted of naive CD4+ T cells sorted from blood. Stated subset: CD45RA+ positively selected. CDR3: CASSPGTSTDTQYF. The CDR3 bases are TGTGCCAGCAGCCCCGGGACTAGCACAGATACGCAGTATTTT.